This T cell receptor (beta chain) was observed in a study of T-cell reconstitution after alpha-beta-depleted transplantation in children. The CDR3 loop spans 12 amino acids. Germline V CDR1 and CDR2: SGHVS, FNYEAQ. V dropped 4 bases and J dropped 14; count of bases not matched to a gene: 6. In its sample, this clonotype was seen a few times. Preparation of the TCRbeta library was carried out with unique molecular identifiers. TCRdb re-analysed the PCR reads in MiXCR, keeping a single row per CDR3 protein. The profile shows about 400,000 distinct CDR3 sequences, around 15% of them singletons. V and J are TRBV7-6 and TRBJ2-1, with 9 bases matching TRBD2. This sequence originates from a boy less than two years old who had a stem cell transplant for Wiskott-Aldrich syndrome, so the T cells may come from the graft donor. Sequenced here: PBMCs, mostly from graft donor cells, sampled 360 days after TCRalphabeta/CD19-depleted stem cell transplant. The CDR3 reads CASSSASGAEFF. The DNA of the CDR3 is TGTGCCAGCAGCTCGGCTAGCGGGGCGGAGTTCTTC. The full variable domain, rest sourced from reference TRBV7-6 and TRBJ2-1, is GAGVSQSPRYKVTKRGQDVALRCDPISGHVSLYWYRQALGQGPEFLTYFNYEAQQDKSGLPNDRFSAERPEGSISTLTIQRTEQRDSAMYRCASSSASGAEFFGPGTRLTVL.